A single sample is the source of the 29 T cell receptor beta chains below, sequenced in a study of T cells after yellow fever vaccination. TCRdb used MiXCR to reprocess the 5' RACE reads, holding one entry per CDR3 protein. In the table there are some 560,000 distinct CDR3 sequences, 17% of which are singletons. The sample in question was PBMCs, obtained more than 4 days after the first yellow fever vaccination. The receptors were sampled from a man younger than 35 who received the YFV17D yellow fever vaccine.

This clonotype was picked up a small number of times. V gene TRBV25-1 combines with J gene TRBJ2-1; 12 bases line up with TRBD2. Germline V lookup: CDR1 MGHDK, CDR2 SYGVNS. J lost 9 bases, V lost 3 bases, and 6 bases had no gene match. This CDR3 spans 15 amino acids. CDR3 coding DNA: TGTGCCAGCAGTGATTCGACTAGCGGGGGCCGTGAGCAGTTCTTC. Translated: CASSDSTSGGREQFF. The variable domain in full, completed from reference TRBV25-1 and TRBJ2-1, reads EADIYQTPRYLVIGTGKKITLECSQTMGHDKMYWYQQDPGMELHLIHYSYGVNSTEKGDLSSESTVSRIRTEHFPLTLESARPSHTSQYLCASSDSTSGGREQFFGPGTRLTVL.

To note about this clonotype: An end of the junction differs from the germline gene, which may be a read error. The chain carries TRBV14 and TRBJ2-1; D call uncertain. From germline, CDR1 is SGHDN and CDR2 FVKESK. The CDR3 is 16 amino acids. CDR3 in amino acids: CASSQDQTPLGNEPFF. CDR3 in DNA: TGTGCCAGCAGCCAAGATCAAACACCCCTGGGTAATGAGCCGTTCTTC.

This chain uses TRBV11-2 with TRBJ2-1, with a tentative D call TRBD1 (6 bases). CDR3 size: 16 residues. Germline V gene sequence: CDR1 SGHAT, CDR2 FQNNGV. Trimming removed 1 base at V and 4 bases at J, with 14 bases between. The CDR3 coding sequence is TGTGCCAGCAGCTTAGTGGCAGGGGCAGCTTACAATGAGCAGTTCTTC. Translating it yields CASSLVAGAAYNEQFF.

This clonotype was observed at least ten times. This chain links TRBV18 with TRBJ2-7; D is perhaps TRBD1 (6 bases). The CDR3 is 13 residues long. Trimming pared 5 bases from V and 6 bases from J, leaving 14 bases between. Germline V gene sequence: CDR1 KGHSH, CDR2 LQKENI. The CDR3 DNA reads as TGTGCCAGCTCAAGATCGGACAGTTCCGAGCAGTACGTC. It codes for CASSRSDSSEQYV.

Ten or more counts support this clonotype. The rearrangement joins TRBV6-1 to TRBJ2-1; D assignment may be TRBD1 or TRBD2 (5 bases each). Germline CDR1 and CDR2: MNHNS and SASEGT. The germline V and J ends were trimmed by 4 bases and 5 bases, with 18 bases remaining between them. The CDR3 consists of 16 residues. CDR3 in DNA: TGTGCCAGCAGTGTCCTGACCGGGACCCGAGACAATGAGCAGTTCTTC. It codes for CASSVLTGTRDNEQFF.

This clonotype was detected only a few times. The chain couples TRBV7-9 to TRBJ1-5; 9 bases line up with TRBD1. The V gene end was trimmed by 5 bases and the J gene end by 7 bases; junction bases not matched to a gene: 9. The CDR3 runs to 15 residues. CDR1 and CDR2 from the germline V gene are SEHNR and FQNEAQ (reference sequence). The CDR3 region has the DNA TGTGCCAGCAGCGAAGGTACAGGGGGCGACCAGCCCCAGCATTTT. Its translation is CASSEGTGGDQPQHF.

The chain couples TRBV7-9 to TRBJ2-3, with D tentatively TRBD2 (6 bases). The CDR3 length is 14 residues. Trimming took 6 bases from V and 6 from J, leaving 16 bases between them. Germline V lookup: CDR1 SEHNR, CDR2 FQNEAQ (reference sequence). CDR3 amino acids: CASSPPGRPDTQYF. CDR3 DNA sequence: TGTGCCAGCAGTCCCCCGGGGAGGCCGGATACGCAGTATTTT.

This clonotype has a handful of counts. One end of the junction is discordant with germline, which a read error may explain. The chain employs TRBV4-3 and TRBJ2-7, with D uncertain. Germline lookup yields CDR1 LGHNA and CDR2 YSLEER. This CDR3 has 13 residues. The CDR3 region has the DNA TGCGCCAGCAGCCAAGACCCGGGCACCCGGTCCTCCTTC. This translates into CASSQDPGTRSSF.

The rearrangement links TRBV27 to TRBJ2-1; D perhaps matches TRBD1 (5 bases). Germline CDR1 reads MNHEY; CDR2 reads SMNVEV (reference sequence). CDR3 length equals 16 residues. Trimming took off 3 bases at V and 3 bases at J, with 15 bases between the two ends. CDR3 sequence reads: CASSFGGQGNYNEQFF. The CDR3 DNA is TGTGCCAGCAGTTTTGGTGGGCAGGGCAACTACAATGAGCAGTTCTTC.

The rearrangement uses TRBV4-1 and TRBJ2-3; 13 bases agree with TRBD2. V was clipped by 4 bases and J by 3 bases; unmatched bases: 7. The germline gives CDR1 MGHRA, CDR2 YSYEKL. The length of the CDR3 is 17 residues. CDR3 in amino acids: CASSRTGTSGVTDTQYF. The CDR3 bases are TGCGCCAGCAGCCGAACCGGGACTAGCGGGGTGACAGATACGCAGTATTTT.

The chain links TRBV20-1 to TRBJ2-7; D may be TRBD1 (5 bases). V lost 0 bases and J lost 3, with 12 bases in between. This CDR3 has 14 residues. Germline V gives CDR1 DFQATT, CDR2 SNEGSKA (reference sequence). The CDR3: CSARDRSRVYEQYF. The CDR3 DNA follows: TGCAGTGCTAGAGATCGATCCAGGGTCTACGAGCAGTACTTC.

In its sample, this clonotype was seen a few times. This chain links TRBV7-3 with TRBJ2-3, with 11 bases lining up with TRBD2. Trimming removed 5 bases from V and 3 bases from J; junction bases left unmatched: 7. Per germline, CDR1 SGHTA and CDR2 FQGTGA. The CDR3 length is 16 residues. The CDR3 loop is CASSHSGGGRTDTQYF. The DNA of the CDR3 is TGTGCCAGCAGCCATAGCGGGGGGGGGAGAACAGATACGCAGTATTTT. The variable domain in full, with the rest retrieved from reference TRBV7-3 and TRBJ2-3, is GAGVSQTPSNKVTEKGKYVELRCDPISGHTALYWYRQSLGQGPEFLIYFQGTGAADDSGLPNDRFFAVRPEGSVSTLKIQRTERGDSAVYLCASSHSGGGRTDTQYFGPGTRLTVL.

This clonotype was detected only a few times. The rearrangement uses TRBV7-9 and TRBJ2-2; 7 nucleotides agree with TRBD1. J was trimmed by 4 bases and V by 8 bases; bases with no gene match: 1. The CDR3 has 12 residues. Germline loops: CDR1 SEHNR, CDR2 FQNEAQ (reference sequence). CDR3 in amino acids: CASDRVTGELFF. As DNA, the CDR3 is TGTGCCAGCGACAGGGTCACCGGGGAGCTGTTTTTT.

The chain uses TRBV15 and TRBJ2-1; 8 bases line up with TRBD1. The CDR3 loop spans 15 amino acids. V gave up 3 bases and J gave up 6 bases; unmatched junction bases: 7. CDR1 is LNHNV and CDR2 is YYDKDF in the germline V gene (reference sequence). CDR3 in amino acids: CATSRVQGVRNEQFF. Written as DNA, the CDR3 is TGTGCCACCAGCAGGGTACAGGGGGTACGCAATGAGCAGTTCTTC.

V is TRBV28 and J is TRBJ2-1, with TRBD2 matching 13 bases. Germline V gives CDR1 MDHEN, CDR2 SYDVKM. J gave up 6 bases and V 5 bases, and 10 bases lay outside the gene matches. This CDR3 is 17 amino acids long. The CDR3 bases are TGTGCCAGCAGTCAGATGACTAGCGGGGGGTCCCGCAATGAGCAGTTCTTC. Its translation is CASSQMTSGGSRNEQFF.

The rearrangement joins TRBV6-1 to TRBJ2-7, with D perhaps matching TRBD2 (7 bases). The CDR3 has 15 residues. The germline V gene encodes CDR1 MNHNS and CDR2 SASEGT. V lost 1 base and J lost 3, with 13 bases in between. CDR3 protein: CASSEGWGGFYEQYV. CDR3 in DNA: TGTGCCAGCAGTGAAGGGTGGGGGGGCTTCTACGAGCAGTACGTC.

On this clonotype itself: At one end, the junction sequence differs from germline, possibly due to a read error. The V call is TRBV11-2, the J call TRBJ1-2; tentatively, D is TRBD1 (6 bases). CDR3 length: 15 amino acids. Germline values: CDR1 SGHAT, CDR2 FQNNGV. The CDR3 DNA follows: TGTGCTAGCAGCTTAGGGGAGGGGGGCAACTATGGCTACACCTTC. It translates to CASSLGEGGNYGYTF.

This clonotype was seen repeatedly, ten times or more. This chain joins TRBV5-1 and TRBJ1-2; D unresolved. V lost 1 base, J lost 7 bases, and 14 bases lay in between. The CDR3 contains 14 residues. Germline CDR1 and CDR2: SGHRS and YFSETQ. Written as DNA, the CDR3 is TGCGCCAGCAGCTTGAGTCAGGCGGGCGGTGGCTACACCTTC. Protein product: CASSLSQAGGGYTF.

CDR3 sequence reads: CASSSGTLNTEAFF. CDR3 DNA sequence: TGTGCCAGCAGTTCCGGGACATTAAACACTGAAGCTTTCTTT. The chain joins TRBV5-6 to TRBJ1-1; a weak D match, TRBD1 (6 bases). Germline CDR1 and CDR2: SGHDT and YYEEEE. V was clipped by 5 bases and J by 2 bases, with 13 bases between them. CDR3 size: 14 residues.

The genes are TRBV7-3 and TRBJ2-1, with 7 bases that match TRBD2. Germline V gene sequence: CDR1 SGHTA, CDR2 FQGTGA. The length of the CDR3 is 16 residues. V was clipped by 2 bases and J by 4 bases; unmatched bases: 8. The CDR3 DNA follows: TGTGCCAGCAGCTTAGGCCCACGGGGGGTGTACAATGAGCAGTTCTTC. Its translation: CASSLGPRGVYNEQFF.

This clonotype was seen only a few times. The chain combines TRBV28 with TRBJ2-3; D possibly uses TRBD1 or TRBD2 (6 bases each). Germline V gene lookup returns CDR1 MDHEN and CDR2 SYDVKM. The CDR3 has 14 residues. The V and J ends lost 6 bases and 6 bases respectively, with 16 bases between them. The CDR3 nucleotides are TGTGCCAGCAGCCAACGGGGGCCTCGGGATACGCAGTATTTT. Its translation: CASSQRGPRDTQYF.

At least ten counts were recorded for this clonotype. The CDR3 DNA reads as TGTGCCAGCATCCCCGGGGGACTAGCGGGGTCCTACACAGATACGCAGTATTTT. It translates to CASIPGGLAGSYTDTQYF. The chain has TRBV11-2 and TRBJ2-3, with 13 bases fitting TRBD2. This CDR3 has 18 residues. The germline V gene has CDR1 SGHAT and CDR2 FQNNGV. Trimming at V came to 7 bases and at J to 2 bases, leaving 12 bases not matched to a gene.

This clonotype was found many times. The chain links TRBV20-1 to TRBJ1-1, with no clear D. This CDR3 comprises 15 residues. Germline CDR1 and CDR2: DFQATT and SNEGSKA (reference sequence). With 6 bases removed from V and 10 bases from J, the gap between germline ends came to 27 bases. The CDR3 DNA follows: TGCAGTGCGCCCCGCGCGGGGTCCAGTCCCCAGCGAGCTTTCTTT. Its translation: CSAPRAGSSPQRAFF.

The chain has TRBV7-9 and TRBJ1-1; D unresolved. The CDR3 length is 15 residues. V gave up 6 bases and J gave up 1 base, with 15 bases separating them. Looked up from germline, CDR1 is SEHNR and CDR2 is FQNEAQ (reference sequence). For the CDR3, the DNA is TGTGCCAGCAGTCGGTTCCAGGACGGGAACACTGAAGCTTTCTTT. The encoded protein is CASSRFQDGNTEAFF.

This chain uses TRBV28 with TRBJ1-6; D might be TRBD1 (5 bases). The CDR3 loop spans 12 amino acids. The V gene's germline CDR1 is MDHEN and CDR2 SYDVKM. V lost 10 bases and J lost 9, with 13 bases in between. CDR3 nucleotides: TGTGCCACCTCACAGGATAGTTCACCCCTCCACTTT. Its protein is CATSQDSSPLHF.

The chain has TRBV3-1 and TRBJ2-3; D gene uncertain. The CDR3 extends over 20 amino acids. Trimming cost V 7 bases and J 0 bases, with 29 bases left between them. Germline CDR1 reads LGHDT; CDR2 reads YNNKEL (reference sequence). CDR3 amino acids: CASNWGLVRKDSSSTDTQYF. Here the CDR3 DNA reads TGTGCCAGCAACTGGGGTCTGGTACGGAAAGACTCTTCTAGCACAGATACGCAGTATTTT.

This chain links TRBV7-9 with TRBJ1-2; 7 nucleotides agree with TRBD1. Germline CDR1 and CDR2: SEHNR and FQNEAQ (reference sequence). The trim removed 5 bases at V and 2 bases at J, leaving 5 bases unmatched. The CDR3 extends over 14 amino acids. The CDR3 nucleotides read TGTGCCAGCAGCCCGGGACAGAAGAACTATGGCTACACCTTC. Amino acid sequence: CASSPGQKNYGYTF.

V is TRBV6-1 and J is TRBJ1-1; 9 bases map to TRBD1. The V gene's germline CDR1 is MNHNS and CDR2 SASEGT. This CDR3 is 15 amino acids long. Unmatched junction bases numbered 7, after V lost 7 bases and J lost 1 base. CDR3 protein: CASILGQGGNTEAFF. DNA of the CDR3: TGTGCCAGCATCCTGGGACAGGGAGGGAACACTGAAGCTTTCTTT.

This chain connects TRBV5-1 to TRBJ2-5; 10 positions match TRBD2. V lost 9 bases, J lost 2 bases, and 7 bases stayed unmatched. This CDR3 is 14 amino acids long. The V gene's germline CDR1 is SGHRS and CDR2 YFSETQ. The CDR3 reads CATKGLAVQETQYF. As DNA, the CDR3 is TGCGCCACCAAAGGACTAGCGGTTCAAGAGACCCAGTACTTC.